The present TCR beta chain was sequenced within a study of cytomegalovirus exposure and HLA in healthy donors. Study background: Prior work identified 95 million to 120 million unique TCR beta sequences in roughly 190 million T cells. Study findings and constraints: Clonal expansion, a later analysis showed, was greater in HLA-associated TCR beta chains than in equally common others. Rarity held for most TCR sequences, but there were some public TCRs that occurred in many donors. Later analysis demonstrated an association between a missense DCLRE1C variant and TCR beta V- and J-gene trimming.

PCR employed 60 Vbeta and 13 Jbeta primers. This table comes from immunoSEQ multiplex PCR, and its TCRdb copy is limited to in-frame clones, with some not included. This table has 140,000 or so clones, 80% appearing once. A note on this clone: Antigen: not known.

CDR1 and CDR2 (germline): SGDLS, YYNGEE. The CDR3 extends over 15 amino acids. The rearrangement joins TRBV9 to TRBJ2-5; TRBD1 agrees at 8 bases. The J call could be wrong; TRBJ2-7 is a better fit for the DNA end. Sequencing input: PBMCs. The TCR was taken from a man aged 40-49 years in good health and CMV-seronegative. The CDR3 spells CASSVTGTGSYEQYF. The CDR3 nucleotides read TGTGCCAGCAGCGTAACCGGGACAGGCTCCTACGAGCAGTACTTC.